Sequencing of this T cell receptor beta chain was carried out in a study of OX40 agonist ivuxolimab in advanced cancers. For the study in its entirety: Ivuxolimab was a fully human IgG2 agonistic monoclonal antibody targeting the costimulatory receptor OX40 (CD134). Intravenous ivuxolimab was administered to patients every 2 weeks at six dose levels: 0.01, 0.1, 0.3, 1.5, 3 and 10 mg/kg. Of the 50 to 55 patients in dose escalation, approximately 20 had hepatocellular carcinoma, about 15 had melanoma, 9 had renal cell carcinoma and 9 had head and neck cancer. In the dose-escalation cohort, roughly 80% of patients were male, and the mean age was approximately 55 years, with a range of roughly 20 to 80. Prior anti-PD-1, anti-PD-L1 or anti-CTLA-4 therapy was permitted, and 30% to 50% of dose-escalation patients had received checkpoint inhibitors. Partial responses occurred in three dose-escalation patients, of whom one had hepatocellular carcinoma and two had cutaneous melanoma. The purpose of peripheral TCRbeta sequencing was to test whether ivuxolimab changed TCR sequence diversity and led to clonal T-cell expansion. The paper reports the monotherapy dose-escalation portion (N of about 54 patients) of the phase I ivuxolimab trial.

To sequence the TCRbeta CDR3 region, genomic DNA was isolated from the sorted cells. The immunoSEQ Assay was used for sequencing of TCRbeta CDR3 regions. Held by TCRdb, this immuneACCESS table contains in-frame sequences only and omits some clones. Under half of the omission traces to an unresolved V gene where checked; the cause of the rest is unknown. The table for this sample lists around 60,000 clones; about 91% of them were counted only once. The biggest ten clones account for roughly 12% of the sample. V gives up 5 bases and J gives up 2 bases, and the segment between their germline ends measures 10 bases. The germline V gene provides CDR1 MNHNS and CDR2 SASEGT. From its cysteine to its phenylalanine, the CDR3 spans 13 amino acids. The kept DNA is CDR3 alone, 39 bases in frame from the first base. The research as a whole found: In partial responders in the 0.1-3.0 mg/kg groups, normalized peripheral clonal expansion was found to be among the lowest, especially among CD8+ T cells. Low levels of normalized T-cell clonal expansion were also seen in some nonresponding patients. Antigen specificity was not determined for the clonally expanded peripheral T cells. After ivuxolimab, CD8+ T cells had more expanded clones than CD4+ T cells on average. At doses of 0.1 to 3.0 mg/kg, clonal expansion of both CD4+ and CD8+ T cells in blood was seen between baseline and week 6.

In its sample, this clone was seen once. Its specific antigen is unknown. Base qualities are not recorded, but no much larger clone differs from it by a single base. Patients with a history of autoimmune disease or receiving systemic immunosuppression were excluded from the trial. Peripheral blood for TCR sequencing was collected from all dose cohorts at baseline, on cycle 4 day 1, and on cycle 7 day 1. Samples were obtained from an open-label, multicenter, first-in-human phase I dose-escalation trial of ivuxolimab. Adults with locally advanced or metastatic head and neck squamous cell, hepatocellular, melanoma or renal cell carcinoma were enrolled in the trial. CD4+ and CD8+ T cells were sorted separately from peripheral blood before TCR sequencing.

This chain is built from TRBV6-1 and TRBJ2-7, with the D gene not clear enough to name. The sample in question was CD4+ or CD8+ T cells sorted from blood, obtained in a trial of the OX40 agonist ivuxolimab. This TCR derives from an adult with an advanced solid tumor such as melanoma, head and neck, liver or kidney cancer. The CDR3 loop reads CASSFARTYEQYF. The sequence in DNA is TGTGCCAGCAGTTTCGCCAGGACCTACGAGCAGTACTTC.